A selection of T cell receptor beta chains follows, all from one sample in a study of blood T cell repertoires in COVID-19. Profiling relied on immunoSEQ multiplex PCR, and the TCRdb table lists in-frame clones only, not all of them. The sample contains 98,000 or so clones, 88% of which appear only once. The sequencing input was peripheral blood. These receptors all stem from a human donor in a cohort sampled during active COVID-19. Both conserved end residues are trimmed from each CDR3.

v_gene	j_gene	CDR3aa
TRBV24-1	TRBJ1-1	ATSAHGDGTGGDITEAF
TRBV6-1	TRBJ1-1	ASSEVGGTYTEAF
TRBV27	TRBJ2-1	ASSSAGSGNNEQF
TRBV19	TRBJ2-7	ASNTGSGSYEQY
TRBV19	TRBJ2-5	ASSMGASGETQY
TRBV27	TRBJ2-4	ASSLFSGGLAKNIQY
TRBV9	TRBJ2-2	ASRGTSGRGTGELF
TRBV18	TRBJ2-7	ASSPAGAYEQY
TRBV29-1	TRBJ2-1	SVNRPSGSSSEQF
TRBV2	TRBJ1-2	ASSAPYSYGYT
TRBV4-2	TRBJ2-7	ASSRDGTGLTYEQY
TRBV30	TRBJ1-1	AWSTGHGSTEAF
TRBV2	TRBJ1-1	ASTTPTGTAEAF
TRBV2	TRBJ2-2	ASSWDGTGTANTGELF
TRBV2	TRBJ2-7	ASRGQSYEQY
TRBV24-1	TRBJ2-3	ATYILPGTSGDRSGDTQY
TRBV19	TRBJ2-2	ASSATSGGAVTGELF
TRBV29-1	TRBJ1-1	SAWDRANTEAF
TRBV28	TRBJ1-5	ASKRAGGRGNQPQH
TRBV29-1	TRBJ1-2	SGGQDDYGYT
TRBV6-6	TRBJ1-1	AAGAGNTEAF
TRBV11-2	TRBJ2-7	ASSLNYGGEQY
TRBV6-5	TRBJ2-7	ASRGTGGNEQY
TRBV19	TRBJ2-3	ASRSQWEEEGDTQY
TRBV2	TRBJ2-7	ASAPPPRSGEKYEQY
TRBV6-5	TRBJ2-1	ASRDIGSYNEQF
TRBV5-1	TRBJ2-7	ASSSPGTGGLRSYEQY
TRBV7-6	TRBJ2-1	ASSLDLAGDYNEQF
TRBV19	TRBJ1-5	ASSGQEDQPQH
TRBV11-1	TRBJ2-7	ASSLSTGAYEQY
TRBV28	TRBJ2-2	ASSTLDRGLTGELF
TRBV29-1	TRBJ2-7	SVRTSGSYEQY
TRBV10-3	TRBJ1-1	AVSIQGETEAF
TRBV5-1	TRBJ1-2	ASSPGDRGKGYT
TRBV6-5	TRBJ1-2	ASSSWGEANYGYT
TRBV6-5	TRBJ2-7	ASMGRGPSYEQY
TRBV9	TRBJ1-1	ASSAPKAGENTEAF
TRBV5-1	TRBJ1-1	ASSSSRQGVNTEAF
TRBV10-3	TRBJ1-5	AISGDEGIQPQH
TRBV9	TRBJ2-3	ASSVAVDTQY
TRBV6-5	TRBJ2-3	ASRDRRGRTDTQY
TRBV24-1	TRBJ2-7	ATSAGDSYEQY
TRBV6-5	TRBJ2-4	ASMGSIQY
TRBV28	TRBJ1-1	ASSLWQINTEAF
TRBV18	TRBJ1-1	ASSRLRSTEAF